This record looks at one TCR beta chain sequence and its context. The target antigen is unknown. This record belongs to a study of STAT5B mutations in CD4+ large granular lymphocyte leukemia. Study results and limitations: Patient CD4-sorted repertoires stayed more clonal than healthy ones after leukemic-clone removal.

The table came from immunoSEQ multiplex PCR; TCRdb's copy has only in-frame clones and leaves some out. The sample shows 23,000 or so clones, around two thirds of them seen only once. The CDR3 sequence is 15 residues long. V was pared by 1 base and J by 5 bases, with 12 bases between. Germline V gene data show CDR1 as SGHTA and CDR2 as FQGNSA. The chain carries TRBV7-2 and TRBJ1-5; TRBD1 is a possible D gene (6 bases). This sequence was found in a human donor in good health. The specimen was CD4+ T cells from blood buffy coats. In DNA, the CDR3 is TGTGCCAGCAGCTTAGTAGTGCAGGGGCATCAGCCCCAGCATTTT. This translates into CASSLVVQGHQPQHF.